This TCR beta chain was sequenced in a study of blood T cell repertoires in COVID-19. Study details: T cells, B-cell-depleted T cells, or PBMCs provided the cDNA or gDNA that served as material.

This clone occurred once. Using immunoSEQ multiplex PCR, the repertoire was profiled, and TCRdb retains in-frame clones only, with some absent. The sample contains some 40,000 clones, around nine tenths of which appear only once. Enrolment of Seattle patients took place during active infection, and they were followed longitudinally. V dropped 3 bases and J dropped 4 bases, with 12 bases sitting between them. There are 14 residues in the CDR3. Germline loops: CDR1 MNHEY, CDR2 SVGAGI. Sequencing used peripheral blood. The origin of this receptor is a man aged 50 to 60 with COVID-19, enrolled during active disease. The chain recombines TRBV6-5 with TRBJ1-1; D ambiguous. The CDR3 here is CASSYAGRGTEAFF. In DNA, the CDR3 is TGTGCCAGCAGTTATGCCGGGCGGGGCACTGAAGCTTTCTTT.